The 8 T cell receptor beta chains listed next were all sequenced from one sample in a study of CD8+CD57+ T cells in acquired aplastic anemia. Investigators profiled TCR beta VDJ and CDR3 from genomic DNA template. TCRdb re-derived calls from the reads in MiXCR, one entry per CDR3 protein. The sample yields around 180,000 distinct CDR3 sequences, about 60% seen once. The sample comprised sorted CD4+, CD8+, or CD8+CD57+ T cells (not recorded which) from PBMCs. Receptors were obtained from a human donor in good health.

CDR3 bases: TGTGCCAGCTCGGGCAGCCCTGAGAATGAGCAGTTCTTC. Translated: CASSGSPENEQFF. The chain is built from TRBV7-9 and TRBJ2-1; D is unclear. This CDR3 comprises 13 residues. Germline V gene data show CDR1 as SEHNR and CDR2 as FQNEAQ (reference sequence). V was pared by 8 bases and J by 7 bases, with 15 bases between.

About this clonotype itself: One end of the junction is discordant with germline, which a read error may explain. The CDR3 here is CASSPVGRCHASYEQYF. Here the CDR3 DNA reads TGTGCTAGCAGCCCCGTGGGACGCTGCCACGCTTCCTACGAGCAGTACTTC. The chain joins TRBV7-3 to TRBJ2-7; possibly TRBD1 or TRBD2 for D (5 bases each). This CDR3 is 17 amino acids long. Germline CDR1 is SGHTA and CDR2 is FQGTGA.

A few counts support this clonotype. The rearrangement links TRBV29-1 to TRBJ1-1; D is perhaps TRBD1 (6 bases). Germline assignment: CDR1 SQVTM and CDR2 ANQGSEA. This CDR3 is 12 amino acids long. The V end was cut by 7 bases, the J end by 1 base, with 10 bases between. The CDR3 DNA reads as TGCAGCGACTTGGGACAGAACACTGAAGCTTTCTTT. Encoded protein: CSDLGQNTEAFF. Variable domain in full (rest from reference TRBV29-1 and TRBJ1-1): SAVISQKPSRDICQRGTSLTIQCQVDSQVTMMFWYRQQPGQSLTLIATANQGSEATYESGFVIDKFPISRPNLTFSTLTVSNMSPEDSSIYLCSDLGQNTEAFFGQGTRLTVV.

The CDR3 sequence is CASSFHQGDNSPLHF. DNA of the CDR3: TGTGCCAGCAGCTTTCATCAGGGCGACAATTCACCCCTCCACTTT. This sequence joins TRBV7-9 and TRBJ1-6; maybe TRBD1 (5 bases). Trimming shortened V by 3 bases and J by 7 bases, and 13 bases separated the two germline ends. CDR3 size: 15 residues. CDR1 SEHNR and CDR2 FQNEAQ come from the germline V gene (reference sequence).

This clonotype was seen ten or more times. The V and J genes are TRBV20-1 and TRBJ2-7; D not resolved. V dropped 3 bases and J dropped 4 bases, with 10 bases sitting between them. CDR1 is DFQATT and CDR2 is SNEGSKA in the germline V gene (reference sequence). The CDR3 is made up of 12 amino acids. The DNA for the CDR3 is TGCAGTGCTAGTGAGACACTATACGAGCAGTACTTC. Its protein product is CSASETLYEQYF.

On this clonotype: A much larger clone lies a single base off, so this may be a read error. This chain connects TRBV30 to TRBJ2-5, with D hard to call. Trimming removed 0 bases from V and 0 bases from J, with 2 bases in between. This CDR3 region has 12 residues. Germline loops: CDR1 GTSNPN, CDR2 SVGIG (reference sequence). CDR3 protein: CAWSVHQETQYF. CDR3 nucleotides: TGTGCCTGGAGTGTCCACCAAGAGACCCAGTACTTC.

The chain uses TRBV6-2 or TRBV6-3 and TRBJ1-1; perhaps TRBD1 as D (6 bases). Trimming stripped 0 bases from V and 2 bases from J, with 10 bases between. This CDR3 is built from 15 residues. Germline-derived CDR1 and CDR2 are MNHEY and SVGEGT. CDR3 sequence (DNA): TGTGCCAGCAGTTACTCGGCAGGGGAAAACACTGAAGCTTTCTTT. Translating gives CASSYSAGENTEAFF.

As regards this clonotype: This could be a read error, since a much larger clone is one nucleotide away. The V and J genes are TRBV5-8 and TRBJ2-1, with 7 bases lining up with TRBD2. Trimming took 10 bases from V and 3 from J; bases not matched to a gene: 13. This CDR3 spans 15 amino acids. The germline V gene encodes CDR1 SGHTS and CDR2 YDEGEE. The CDR3 DNA reads TGTGCCTCAATGTCGAGGCTAGCGGACTACAATGAGCAGTTCTTC. Translation gives CASMSRLADYNEQFF.